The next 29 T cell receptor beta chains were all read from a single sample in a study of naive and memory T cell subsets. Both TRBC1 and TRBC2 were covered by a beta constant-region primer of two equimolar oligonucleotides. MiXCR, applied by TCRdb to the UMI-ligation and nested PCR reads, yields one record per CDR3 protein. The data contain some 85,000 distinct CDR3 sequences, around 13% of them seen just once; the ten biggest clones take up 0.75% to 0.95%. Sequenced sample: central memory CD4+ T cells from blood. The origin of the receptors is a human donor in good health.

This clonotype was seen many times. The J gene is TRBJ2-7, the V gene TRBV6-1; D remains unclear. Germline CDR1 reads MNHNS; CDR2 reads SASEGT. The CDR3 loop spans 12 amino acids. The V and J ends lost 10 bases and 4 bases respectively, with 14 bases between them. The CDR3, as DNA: TGTGCCACAGCCCCATCAAGTTACGAGCAGTACTTC. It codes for CATAPSSYEQYF.

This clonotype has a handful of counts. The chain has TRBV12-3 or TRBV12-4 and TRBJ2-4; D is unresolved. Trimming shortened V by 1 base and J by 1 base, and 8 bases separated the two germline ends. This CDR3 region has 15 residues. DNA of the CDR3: TGTGCCAGCAGTTTAGGGAACCAGGCCAAAAACATTCAGTACTTC. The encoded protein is CASSLGNQAKNIQYF.

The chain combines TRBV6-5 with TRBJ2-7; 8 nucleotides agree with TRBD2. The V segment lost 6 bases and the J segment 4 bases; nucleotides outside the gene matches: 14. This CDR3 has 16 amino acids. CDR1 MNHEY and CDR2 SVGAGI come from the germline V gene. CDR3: CASRPGMAGGEYEQYF. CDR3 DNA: TGTGCCAGCAGACCCGGAATGGCGGGAGGAGAGTACGAGCAGTACTTC.

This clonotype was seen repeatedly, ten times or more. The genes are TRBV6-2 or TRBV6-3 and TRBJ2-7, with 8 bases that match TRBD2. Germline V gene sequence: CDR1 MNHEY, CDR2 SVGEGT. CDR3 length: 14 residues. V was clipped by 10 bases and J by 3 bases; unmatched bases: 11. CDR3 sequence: CATETGTSHYEQYF. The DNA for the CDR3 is TGTGCCACCGAAACCGGGACTAGTCACTACGAGCAGTACTTC.

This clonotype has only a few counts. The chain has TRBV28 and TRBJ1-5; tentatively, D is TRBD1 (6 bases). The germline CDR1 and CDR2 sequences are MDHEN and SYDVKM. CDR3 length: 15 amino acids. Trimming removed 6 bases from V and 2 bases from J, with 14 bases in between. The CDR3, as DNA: TGTGCCAGCAGCCCCACAGGGATGGGCAATCAGCCCCAGCATTTT. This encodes CASSPTGMGNQPQHF.

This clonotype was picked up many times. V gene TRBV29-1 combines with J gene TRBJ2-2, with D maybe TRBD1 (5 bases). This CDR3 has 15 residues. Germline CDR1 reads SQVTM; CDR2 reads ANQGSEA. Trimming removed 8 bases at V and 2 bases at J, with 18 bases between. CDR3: CSFRRQNSNTGELFF. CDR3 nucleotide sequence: TGCAGCTTCCGGAGACAGAATAGTAACACCGGGGAGCTGTTTTTT.

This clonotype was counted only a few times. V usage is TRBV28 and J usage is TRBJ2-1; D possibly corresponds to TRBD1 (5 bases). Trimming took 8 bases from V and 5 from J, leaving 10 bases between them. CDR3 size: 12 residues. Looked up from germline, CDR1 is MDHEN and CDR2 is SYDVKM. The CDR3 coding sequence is TGTGCCAGCCCGACAGAGCACAATGAGCAGTTCTTC. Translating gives CASPTEHNEQFF.

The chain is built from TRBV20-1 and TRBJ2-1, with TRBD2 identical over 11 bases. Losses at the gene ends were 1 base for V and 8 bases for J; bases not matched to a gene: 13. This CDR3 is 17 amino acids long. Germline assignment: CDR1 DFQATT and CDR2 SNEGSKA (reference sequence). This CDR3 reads CSARGEYSGRAPHEQFF. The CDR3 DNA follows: TGCAGTGCTAGAGGGGAGTATAGCGGGAGGGCCCCCCATGAGCAGTTCTTC.

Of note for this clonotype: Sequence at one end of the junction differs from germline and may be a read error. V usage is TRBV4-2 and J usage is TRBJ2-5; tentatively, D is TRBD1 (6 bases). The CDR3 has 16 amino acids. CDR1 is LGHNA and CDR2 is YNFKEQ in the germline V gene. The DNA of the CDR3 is TGTGTCAGCAGCCAAGATTTAACAGGGCTGGCCCCGGCCCAGTACTTC. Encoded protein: CVSSQDLTGLAPAQYF.

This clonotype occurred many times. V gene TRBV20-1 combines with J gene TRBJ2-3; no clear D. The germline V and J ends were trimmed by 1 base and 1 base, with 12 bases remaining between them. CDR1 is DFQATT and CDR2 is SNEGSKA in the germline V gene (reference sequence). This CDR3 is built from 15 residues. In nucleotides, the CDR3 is TGCAGTGCTAGAGGGCAGCGCTCGGGCACAGATACGCAGTATTTT. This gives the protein CSARGQRSGTDTQYF.

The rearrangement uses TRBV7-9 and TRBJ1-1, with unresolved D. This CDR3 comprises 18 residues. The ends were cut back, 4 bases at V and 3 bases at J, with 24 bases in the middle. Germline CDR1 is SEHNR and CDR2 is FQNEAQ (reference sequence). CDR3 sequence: CASSSRSREETSHTEAFF. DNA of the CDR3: TGTGCCAGCAGCTCCCGTTCAAGGGAGGAGACTTCCCACACTGAAGCTTTCTTT.

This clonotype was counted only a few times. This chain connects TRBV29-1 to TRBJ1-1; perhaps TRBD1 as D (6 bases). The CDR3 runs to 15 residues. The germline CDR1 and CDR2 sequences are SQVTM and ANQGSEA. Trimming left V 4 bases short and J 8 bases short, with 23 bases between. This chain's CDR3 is CSVAWKTGVMGEAFF. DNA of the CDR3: TGCAGCGTTGCCTGGAAGACAGGCGTGATGGGGGAAGCTTTCTTT.

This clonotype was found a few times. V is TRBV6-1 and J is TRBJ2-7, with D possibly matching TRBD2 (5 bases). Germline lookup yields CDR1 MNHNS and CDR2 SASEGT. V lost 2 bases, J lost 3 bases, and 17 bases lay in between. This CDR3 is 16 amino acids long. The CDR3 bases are TGTGCCAGCAGTGAACAAAGACTACCCCGGATCTACGAGCAGTACTTC. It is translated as CASSEQRLPRIYEQYF.

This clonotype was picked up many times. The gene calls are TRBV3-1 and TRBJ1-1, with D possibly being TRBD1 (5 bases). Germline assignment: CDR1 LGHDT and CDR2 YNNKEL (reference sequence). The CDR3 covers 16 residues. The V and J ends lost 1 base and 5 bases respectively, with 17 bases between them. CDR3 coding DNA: TGTGCCAGCAGCCAAGGCCAACCAGGGCCGGTTACTGAAGCTTTCTTT. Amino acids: CASSQGQPGPVTEAFF. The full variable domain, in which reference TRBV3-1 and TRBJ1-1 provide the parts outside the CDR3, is DTAVSQTPKYLVTQMGNDKSIKCEQNLGHDTMYWYKQDSKKFLKIMFSYNNKELIINETVPNRFSPKSPDKAHLNLHINSLELGDSAVYFCASSQGQPGPVTEAFFGQGTRLTVV.

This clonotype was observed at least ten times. CDR3 coding DNA: TGCAGCGCTTCATCCGACGGGACTAGCGGGTCCTACGAGCAGTACTTC. It yields the protein CSASSDGTSGSYEQYF. The V gene is TRBV29-1, the J gene TRBJ2-7, with 12 bases identical to TRBD2. V dropped 7 bases and J dropped 1; count of bases not matched to a gene: 11. The CDR3 totals 16 residues. Looked up from germline, CDR1 is SQVTM and CDR2 is ANQGSEA.

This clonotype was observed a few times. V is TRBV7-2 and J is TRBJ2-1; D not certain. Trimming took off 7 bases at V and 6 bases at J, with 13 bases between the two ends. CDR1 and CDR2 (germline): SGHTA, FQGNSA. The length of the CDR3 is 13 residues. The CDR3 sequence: CASKPYAGNEQFF. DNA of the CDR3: TGTGCCAGCAAGCCCTATGCCGGCAATGAGCAGTTCTTC.

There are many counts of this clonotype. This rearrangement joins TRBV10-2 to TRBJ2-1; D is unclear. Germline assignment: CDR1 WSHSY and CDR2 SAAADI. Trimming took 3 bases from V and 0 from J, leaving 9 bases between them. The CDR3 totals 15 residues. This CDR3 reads CASSEGSPSYNEQFF. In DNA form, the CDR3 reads TGCGCCAGCAGTGAAGGCTCCCCCTCCTACAATGAGCAGTTCTTC.

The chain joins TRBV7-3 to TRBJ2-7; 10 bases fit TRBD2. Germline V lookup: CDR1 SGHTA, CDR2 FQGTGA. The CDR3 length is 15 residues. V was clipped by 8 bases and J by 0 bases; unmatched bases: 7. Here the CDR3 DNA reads TGTGCCAGCGCCGCTCTAGCGGGGGCCTCCTACGAGCAGTACTTC. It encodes CASAALAGASYEQYF.

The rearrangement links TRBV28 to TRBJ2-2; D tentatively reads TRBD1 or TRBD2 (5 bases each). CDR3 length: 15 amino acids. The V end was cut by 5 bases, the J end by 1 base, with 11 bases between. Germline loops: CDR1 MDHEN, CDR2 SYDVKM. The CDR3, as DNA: TGTGCCAGCAGTACCGGGACGATGAACACCGGGGAGCTGTTTTTT. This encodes CASSTGTMNTGELFF.

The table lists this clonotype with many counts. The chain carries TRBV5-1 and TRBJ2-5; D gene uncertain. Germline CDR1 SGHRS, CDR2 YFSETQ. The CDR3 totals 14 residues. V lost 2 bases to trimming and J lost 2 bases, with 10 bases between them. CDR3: CASSFSTGQETQYF. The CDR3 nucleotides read TGCGCCAGCAGCTTCTCGACTGGTCAAGAGACCCAGTACTTC.

CDR3 in DNA: TGCGCCAGCAGACAGGGATTTAACACCGGGGAGCTGTTTTTT. Translating it yields CASRQGFNTGELFF. The rearrangement uses TRBV10-2 and TRBJ2-2; tentative D call: TRBD1 (6 bases). CDR3 size: 14 residues. The germline CDR1 and CDR2 sequences are WSHSY and SAAADI. Trimming removed 6 bases at V and 2 bases at J, with 10 bases between.

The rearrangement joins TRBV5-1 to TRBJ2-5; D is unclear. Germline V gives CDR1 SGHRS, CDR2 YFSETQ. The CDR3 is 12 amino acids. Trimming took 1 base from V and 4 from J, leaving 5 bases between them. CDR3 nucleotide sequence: TGCGCCAGCAGCTTGTATAGAGAGACCCAGTACTTC. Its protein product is CASSLYRETQYF.

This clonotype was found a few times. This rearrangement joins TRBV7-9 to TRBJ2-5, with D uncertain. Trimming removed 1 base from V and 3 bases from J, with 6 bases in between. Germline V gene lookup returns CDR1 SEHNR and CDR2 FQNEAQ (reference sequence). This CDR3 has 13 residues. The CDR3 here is CASSLGFKETQYF. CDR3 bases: TGTGCCAGCAGCTTAGGTTTCAAAGAGACCCAGTACTTC.

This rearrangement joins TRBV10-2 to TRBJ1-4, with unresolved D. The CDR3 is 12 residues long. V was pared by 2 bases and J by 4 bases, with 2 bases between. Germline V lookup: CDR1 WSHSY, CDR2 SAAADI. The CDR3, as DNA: TGCGCCAGCAGTGAGATTAATGAAAAACTGTTTTTT. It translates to CASSEINEKLFF.

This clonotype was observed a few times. The DNA for the CDR3 is TGCAGTGCTGCCGACGCCCAGGGCACAGATACGCAGTATTTT. Its translation is CSAADAQGTDTQYF. This chain links TRBV20-1 with TRBJ2-3; D is unresolved. Germline V gives CDR1 DFQATT, CDR2 SNEGSKA (reference sequence). The CDR3 loop spans 14 amino acids. Trimming left V 5 bases short and J 1 base short, with 13 bases between.

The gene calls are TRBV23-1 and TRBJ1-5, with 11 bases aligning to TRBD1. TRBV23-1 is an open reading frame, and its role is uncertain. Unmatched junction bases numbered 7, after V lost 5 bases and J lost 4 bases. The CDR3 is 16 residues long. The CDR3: CASSDGQGARNQPQHF. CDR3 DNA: TGCGCCAGCAGTGATGGACAGGGGGCGCGGAATCAGCCCCAGCATTTT.

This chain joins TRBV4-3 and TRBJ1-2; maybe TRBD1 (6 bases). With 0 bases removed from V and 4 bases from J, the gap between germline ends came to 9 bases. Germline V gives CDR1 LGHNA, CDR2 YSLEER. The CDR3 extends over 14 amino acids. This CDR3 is CASSQESDSYGYTF. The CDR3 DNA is TGCGCCAGCAGCCAAGAATCGGACAGCTATGGCTACACCTTC.

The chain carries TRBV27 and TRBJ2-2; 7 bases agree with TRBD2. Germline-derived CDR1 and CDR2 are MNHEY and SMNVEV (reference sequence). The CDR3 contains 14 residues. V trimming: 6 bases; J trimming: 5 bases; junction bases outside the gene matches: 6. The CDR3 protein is CASRRSGGTGELFF. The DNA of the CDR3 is TGTGCCAGCAGGCGGTCGGGGGGAACCGGGGAGCTGTTTTTT.

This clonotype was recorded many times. The CDR3 nucleotides are TGCAGCGTTGATCCCGTAGGTGAGCAGTTCTTC. Translation: CSVDPVGEQFF. The gene calls are TRBV29-1 and TRBJ2-1; no clear D gene. V was clipped by 3 bases and J by 9 bases, with 9 bases between them. Germline loops: CDR1 SQVTM, CDR2 ANQGSEA. The CDR3 covers 11 residues.